This is a list of T cell receptor beta chains from one sample in a study of blood T cell repertoires in COVID-19. Data came from immunoSEQ multiplex PCR; TCRdb stores just in-frame clones and leaves some out. The sample records 120,000 or so clones, roughly 85% being singletons. Sequencing was performed on peripheral blood. These receptors all stem from a woman aged 80 or over with acute or convalescent COVID-19. The CDR3 runs from the conserved cysteine through the conserved F or W. The order of the fields is D gene, clone size, J gene, V gene, CDR3 protein, CDR3 DNA. A D gene is named only where the DNA matches it firmly. Clone size is stated in some rows and not others, as once, few, many or a class when expanded.

NA | NA | TRBJ2-2 | TRBV4-2 | CASSQGTNTGELFF | TGTGCCAGCAGCCAAGGCACTAACACCGGGGAGCTGTTTTTT
NA | NA | TRBJ2-5 | TRBV12-3/TRBV12-4 | CASRSGETQYF | TGTGCCTCCCGGAGCGGGGAGACCCAGTACTTC
TRBD1 | NA | TRBJ1-3 | TRBV10-3 | CAIRGTGNGNTIYF | TGTGCCATCAGGGGGACAGGGAATGGAAACACCATATATTTT
TRBD1 | NA | TRBJ1-2 | TRBV5-4 | CASSLFRETGGYGYTF | TGTGCCAGCAGCTTATTCCGCGAGACAGGGGGCTATGGCTACACCTTC
NA | NA | TRBJ1-1 | TRBV7-9 | CASSEQGSEAFF | TGTGCCAGCAGCGAACAGGGTTCTGAAGCTTTCTTT
TRBD1 | NA | TRBJ2-1 | TRBV20-1 | CRATGNNEQFF | TGCAGGGCGACAGGGAACAATGAGCAGTTCTTC
TRBD1 | NA | TRBJ2-1 | TRBV5-6 | CASSRDRSNEQFF | TGTGCCAGCAGCCGGGACAGGTCCAATGAGCAGTTCTTC
NA | NA | TRBJ1-2 | TRBV5-4 | CASSLASQGESGYTF | TGTGCCAGCAGCTTGGCGTCACAGGGCGAGAGTGGCTACACCTTC
TRBD1 | once | TRBJ2-3 | TRBV13 | CASSSTQGASTDTQYF | TGTGCCAGCAGCTCGACACAGGGGGCGAGCACAGATACGCAGTATTTT
NA | once | TRBJ2-5 | TRBV7-8 | CASTDLRGRVGETQYF | TGTGCCAGCACCGACTTGAGGGGGAGGGTGGGAGAGACCCAGTACTTC
NA | NA | TRBJ1-3 | TRBV6-6 | CASRPSTGTWNTIYF | TGTGCCAGCAGACCTTCGACAGGAACTTGGAACACCATATATTTT
TRBD2 | NA | TRBJ2-1 | TRBV2 | CASSDLSSGGFSSYNEQFF | TGTGCCAGCAGTGATCTTTCTAGCGGGGGGTTTAGCTCCTACAATGAGCAGTTCTTC
TRBD1 | NA | TRBJ1-6 | TRBV15 | CATRRLGTGVSPLHF | TGTGCCACCAGGAGGCTTGGGACAGGGGTGTCACCCCTCCACTTT
NA | few | TRBJ1-1 | TRBV3-1/TRBV3-2 | CASSLAGWGAFF | TGTGCCAGCAGCCTCGCAGGGTGGGGAGCTTTCTTT
NA | once | TRBJ2-2 | TRBV5-8 | CASSRQNTNTGELFF | TGTGCCAGCAGCCGACAGAACACGAACACCGGGGAGCTGTTTTTT
TRBD1 | NA | TRBJ1-1 | TRBV18 | CATLQGKNTEAFF | TGTGCCACCCTACAGGGGAAGAACACTGAAGCTTTCTTT
NA | NA | TRBJ1-2 | TRBV5-4 | CASSPREEGYTF | TGTGCCAGCAGCCCCCGGGAGGAGGGCTACACCTTC
TRBD1 | few | TRBJ1-2 | TRBV6-5 | CASTRTGRDGYTF | TGTGCCAGCACTCGGACAGGGAGGGATGGCTACACCTTC
NA | NA | TRBJ1-3 | TRBV5-5 | CASSLGGRSSGNTIYF | TGTGCCAGCAGCTTGGGCGGGAGGAGCTCTGGAAACACCATATATTTT
NA | NA | TRBJ2-3 | TRBV29-1 | CSVLGEDTDTQYF | TGCAGCGTGTTGGGTGAGGACACAGATACGCAGTATTTT
TRBD1 | NA | TRBJ1-1 | TRBV2 | CAGKTGGYTEAFF | TGTGCCGGAAAAACAGGGGGCTACACTGAAGCTTTCTTT
NA | NA | TRBJ2-7 | TRBV10-3 | CAITIDPASAPYEQYF | TGTGCCATCACTATCGATCCCGCTTCCGCTCCCTACGAGCAGTACTTC
NA | NA | TRBJ1-6 | TRBV2 | CASSGPDNSPLHF | TGTGCCAGCAGTGGGCCCGATAATTCACCCCTCCACTTT
TRBD2 | NA | TRBJ2-1 | TRBV28 | CASSLGTNSYNEQFF | TGTGCCAGCAGTTTAGGGACTAACTCCTACAATGAGCAGTTCTTC
NA | NA | TRBJ2-1 | TRBV29-1 | CSVGALEQFF | TGCAGCGTAGGGGCTCTTGAGCAGTTCTTC
NA | few | TRBJ2-2 | TRBV5-1 | CASSDPGGNGELFF | TGCGCCAGCAGCGATCCAGGGGGGAACGGGGAGCTGTTTTTT
NA | NA | TRBJ1-2 | TRBV5-6 | CASSLIAGSSSYGYTF | TGTGCCAGCAGCTTGATCGCAGGGTCCTCTAGCTATGGCTACACCTTC
TRBD1 | NA | TRBJ2-4 | TRBV7-7 | CASSTDRTVAKNIQYF | TGTGCTAGCAGCACGGACAGGACAGTAGCCAAAAACATTCAGTACTTC
TRBD2 | once | TRBJ2-5 | TRBV28 | CASSMASGGAETQYF | TGTGCCAGCAGTATGGCTAGCGGGGGGGCGGAGACCCAGTACTTC
NA | NA | TRBJ2-1 | TRBV28 | CASYHGGRNEQFF | TGTGCCAGCTACCATGGGGGCCGGAATGAGCAGTTCTTC
NA | NA | TRBJ1-1 | TRBV7-9 | CASSPRGGGLNSEAFF | TGTGCCAGCAGCCCCCGGGGCGGGGGGCTTAACTCTGAAGCTTTCTTT
NA | NA | TRBJ1-4 | TRBV3-1/TRBV3-2 | CASSQEASRFNEKLFF | TGTGCCAGCAGCCAAGAGGCGAGCAGGTTTAATGAAAAACTGTTTTTT
NA | NA | TRBJ2-3 | TRBV4-1 | CASSQGGLGYITDTQYF | TGCGCCAGCAGCCAGGGGGGGCTGGGCTACATCACAGATACGCAGTATTTT
NA | once | TRBJ2-3 | TRBV6-5 | CASSYSHEVSDTQYF | TGTGCCAGCAGTTACTCTCACGAGGTCTCAGATACGCAGTATTTT
NA | NA | TRBJ2-3 | TRBV6-5 | CASSYSGGGATQYF | TGTGCCAGCAGTTACTCGGGAGGGGGAGCGACGCAGTATTTT
NA | NA | TRBJ1-1 | TRBV4-3 | CASSQDSGGNVEAFF | TGCGCCAGCAGCCAAGATTCCGGGGGGAATGTTGAAGCTTTCTTT
TRBD1 | NA | TRBJ1-2 | TRBV7-2 | CASSPRQGGGYGYTF | TGTGCCAGCAGCCCCCGACAGGGGGGAGGGTATGGCTACACCTTC
NA | few | TRBJ1-2 | TRBV11-1 | CASSPLDSNYGYTF | TGTGCCAGCAGCCCTCTGGACAGCAACTATGGCTACACCTTC
NA | NA | TRBJ2-1 | TRBV7-2 | CASSPRPGYNEQFF | TGTGCCAGCAGCCCTCGTCCGGGTTACAATGAGCAGTTCTTC
TRBD2 | NA | TRBJ2-5 | TRBV28 | CAGSSRTSGKQETQYF | TGTGCCGGGTCGAGTCGGACTAGCGGAAAGCAAGAGACCCAGTACTTC
NA | once | TRBJ1-1 | TRBV2 | CASELRGATNTEAFF | TGTGCCAGCGAACTTCGGGGGGCCACGAACACTGAAGCTTTCTTT
TRBD1 | NA | TRBJ1-6 | TRBV5-1 | CASSLDTKGAPGSPLHF | TGCGCCAGCAGCTTGGATACAAAGGGGGCGCCGGGTTCACCCCTCCACTTT
TRBD1 | NA | TRBJ1-1 | TRBV18 | CASSRTGTGPVGNFF | TGTGCCAGCTCACGAACCGGGACAGGTCCGGTAGGTAACTTCTTT
TRBD1 | NA | TRBJ1-4 | TRBV9 | CASSPRGQGTNEKLFF | TGTGCCAGCAGCCCCCGCGGACAGGGCACTAATGAAAAACTGTTTTTT
NA | NA | TRBJ1-6 | TRBV2 | CASNTGNSPLHF | TGTGCCAGCAACACGGGTAATTCACCCCTCCACTTT
NA | NA | TRBJ2-5 | TRBV29-1 | CSVVGRLIQETQYF | TGCAGCGTTGTGGGGAGGCTGATACAAGAGACCCAGTACTTC
NA | NA | TRBJ1-1 | TRBV7-3 | CASSPGTPGANTEAFF | TGTGCCAGCAGCCCCGGGACACCCGGGGCGAACACTGAAGCTTTCTTT
TRBD1 | NA | TRBJ1-6 | TRBV6-6 | CASGTGVFSNSPLHF | TGTGCCAGCGGCACAGGGGTTTTCTCCAATTCACCCCTCCACTTT
NA | NA | TRBJ1-6 | TRBV7-2 | CASSFTQASHSPLHF | TGTGCCAGCAGTTTTACACAGGCCTCTCATTCACCCCTCCACTTT
TRBD2 | NA | TRBJ2-3 | TRBV4-3 | CASSRQSAGALTDTQYF | TGCGCCAGCAGCCGACAATCAGCGGGGGCACTCACAGATACGCAGTATTTT
NA | NA | TRBJ2-1 | TRBV9 | CASSVAALATSYNEQFF | TGTGCCAGCAGCGTAGCTGCCCTAGCGACCTCCTACAATGAGCAGTTCTTC
NA | NA | TRBJ2-5 | TRBV15 | CATSRAPGETQYF | TGTGCCACCAGCAGAGCGCCGGGAGAGACCCAGTACTTC
NA | NA | TRBJ2-3 | TRBV5-1 | CASSRWTSTDTQYF | TGCGCCAGCAGCCGCTGGACTAGCACAGATACGCAGTATTTT
NA | NA | TRBJ2-6 | TRBV14 | CASSTRVSGANVLTF | TGTGCCAGCTCAACGAGGGTCTCTGGGGCCAACGTCCTGACTTTC